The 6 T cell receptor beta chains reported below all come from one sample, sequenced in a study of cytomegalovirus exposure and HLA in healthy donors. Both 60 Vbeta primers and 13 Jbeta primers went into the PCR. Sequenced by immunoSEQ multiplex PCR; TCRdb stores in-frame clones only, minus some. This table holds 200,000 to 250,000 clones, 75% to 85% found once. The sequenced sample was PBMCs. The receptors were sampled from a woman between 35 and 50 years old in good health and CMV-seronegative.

This CDR3 reads CASSSLLGAGPQETQYF. CDR3 nucleotide sequence: TGTGCCAGCAGCTCCCTCTTGGGGGCAGGGCCCCAAGAGACCCAGTACTTC. The chain combines TRBV9 with TRBJ2-5, with D tentatively TRBD1 (6 bases). The length of the CDR3 is 17 residues. Trimming took 4 bases from V and 1 from J, leaving 20 bases between them. CDR1 and CDR2 (germline): SGDLS, YYNGEE.

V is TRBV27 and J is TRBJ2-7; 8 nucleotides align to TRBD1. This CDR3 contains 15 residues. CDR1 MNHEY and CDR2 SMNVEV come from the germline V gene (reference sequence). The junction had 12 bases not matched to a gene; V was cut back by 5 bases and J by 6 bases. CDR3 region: CASSPIRTGWAEQYF. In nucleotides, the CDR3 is TGTGCCAGCAGTCCTATACGGACAGGGTGGGCCGAGCAGTACTTC.

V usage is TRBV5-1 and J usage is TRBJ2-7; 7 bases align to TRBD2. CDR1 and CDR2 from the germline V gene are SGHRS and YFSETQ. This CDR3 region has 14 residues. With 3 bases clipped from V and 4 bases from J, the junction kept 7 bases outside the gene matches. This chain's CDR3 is CASSSELATYEQYF. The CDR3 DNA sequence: TGCGCCAGCAGCTCCGAACTAGCGACATACGAGCAGTACTTC. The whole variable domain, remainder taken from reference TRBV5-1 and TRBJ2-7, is KAGVTQTPRYLIKTRGQQVTLSCSPISGHRSVSWYQQTPGQGLQFLFEYFSETQRNKGNFPGRFSGRQFSNSRSEMNVSTLELGDSALYLCASSSELATYEQYFGPGTRLTVT.

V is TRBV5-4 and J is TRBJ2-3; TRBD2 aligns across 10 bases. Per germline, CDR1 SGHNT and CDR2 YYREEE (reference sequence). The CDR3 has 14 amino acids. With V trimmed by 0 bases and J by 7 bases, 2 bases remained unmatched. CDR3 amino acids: CASSLASGRNTQYF. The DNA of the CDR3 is TGTGCCAGCAGCTTGGCTAGCGGGAGAAATACGCAGTATTTT.

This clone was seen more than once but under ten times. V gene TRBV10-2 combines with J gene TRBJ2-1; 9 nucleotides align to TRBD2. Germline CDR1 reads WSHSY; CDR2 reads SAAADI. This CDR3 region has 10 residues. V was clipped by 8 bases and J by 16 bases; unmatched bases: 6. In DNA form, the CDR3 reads TGCGCCAGCGTCGGGACTAGCACCTTCTTC. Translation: CASVGTSTFF.

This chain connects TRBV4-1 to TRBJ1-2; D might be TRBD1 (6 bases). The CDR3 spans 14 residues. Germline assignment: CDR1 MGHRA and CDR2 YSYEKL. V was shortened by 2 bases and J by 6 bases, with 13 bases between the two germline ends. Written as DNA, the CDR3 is TGCGCCAGCAGCCAACGGTACAGGGCGGATGGCTACACCTTC. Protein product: CASSQRYRADGYTF.